This T cell receptor (beta chain) was captured in a study of siplizumab effects on memory and regulatory T cells. To note about this clone: The target antigen is unknown.

Study outcomes and limitations: Naive T cells looked more diverse than memory cells and looked like major alloresponse contributors.

The data were produced by immunoSEQ multiplex PCR, yet TCRdb's version contains in-frame clones alone and is incomplete. The sample contains 18,000 or so clones, roughly 49% of which appear only once. Coculturing at 37°C lasted 6 days for the mixed lymphocyte reaction cells. Trimming took 3 bases from V and 5 from J; bases not matched to a gene: 2. The CDR3 length is 14 residues. Germline V lookup: CDR1 SEHNR, CDR2 FQNEAQ (reference sequence). J is TRBJ2-5 and V is TRBV7-9, with 11 bases fitting TRBD2. The receptor was derived from a human donor in good health; the cells came from an allogeneic mixed lymphocyte reaction. Specimen: CFSE-low (dividing) CD4+ T cells sorted from an allogeneic mixed lymphocyte reaction. CDR3 coding DNA: TGTGCCAGCAGCTTTAGCGGGGGGGCCGAGACCCAGTACTTC. Protein sequence: CASSFSGGAETQYF.